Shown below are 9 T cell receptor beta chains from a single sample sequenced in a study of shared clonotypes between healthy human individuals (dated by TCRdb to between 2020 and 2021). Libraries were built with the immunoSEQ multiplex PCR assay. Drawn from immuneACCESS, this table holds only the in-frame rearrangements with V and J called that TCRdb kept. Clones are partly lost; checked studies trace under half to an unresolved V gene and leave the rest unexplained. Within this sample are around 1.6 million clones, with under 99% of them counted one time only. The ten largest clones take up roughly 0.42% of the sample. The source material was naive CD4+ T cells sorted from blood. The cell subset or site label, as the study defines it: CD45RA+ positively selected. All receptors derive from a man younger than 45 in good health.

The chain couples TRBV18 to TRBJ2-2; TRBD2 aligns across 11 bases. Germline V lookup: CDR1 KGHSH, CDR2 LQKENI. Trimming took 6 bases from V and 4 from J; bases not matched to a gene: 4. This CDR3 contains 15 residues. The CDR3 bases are TGTGCCAGCTCCCCGACTAGCGGGGTCACCGGGGAGCTGTTTTTT. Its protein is CASSPTSGVTGELFF.

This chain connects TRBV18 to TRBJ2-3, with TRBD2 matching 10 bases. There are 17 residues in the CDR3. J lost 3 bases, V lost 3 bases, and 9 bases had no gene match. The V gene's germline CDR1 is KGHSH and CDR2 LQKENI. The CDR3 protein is CASSPLASGSGTDTQYF. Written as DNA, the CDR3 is TGTGCCAGCTCACCCCTGGCTAGCGGGAGTGGAACAGATACGCAGTATTTT. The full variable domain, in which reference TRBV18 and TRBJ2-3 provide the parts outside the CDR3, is NAGVMQNPRHLVRRRGQEARLRCSPMKGHSHVYWYRQLPEEGLKFMVYLQKENIIDESGMPKERFSAEFPKEGPSILRIQQVVRGDSAAYFCASSPLASGSGTDTQYFGPGTRLTVL.

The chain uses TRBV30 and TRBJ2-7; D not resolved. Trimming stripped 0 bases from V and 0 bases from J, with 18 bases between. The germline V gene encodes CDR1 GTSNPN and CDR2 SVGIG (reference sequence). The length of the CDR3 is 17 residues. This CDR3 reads CAWSVRSPGLSSYEQYF. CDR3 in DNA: TGTGCCTGGAGTGTACGGTCCCCGGGTCTGAGCTCCTACGAGCAGTACTTC.

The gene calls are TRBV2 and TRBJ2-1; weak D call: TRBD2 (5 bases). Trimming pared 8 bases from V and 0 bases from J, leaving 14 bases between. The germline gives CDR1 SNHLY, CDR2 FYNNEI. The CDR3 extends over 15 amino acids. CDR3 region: CASARAQISYNEQFF. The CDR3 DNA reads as TGTGCCAGCGCGAGGGCACAGATCTCCTACAATGAGCAGTTCTTC.

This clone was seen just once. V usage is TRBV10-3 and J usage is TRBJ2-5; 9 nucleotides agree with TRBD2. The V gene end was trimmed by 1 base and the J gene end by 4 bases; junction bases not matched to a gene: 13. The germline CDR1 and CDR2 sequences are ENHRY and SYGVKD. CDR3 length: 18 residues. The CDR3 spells CAISEWETSGSLRETQYF. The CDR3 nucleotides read TGTGCCATCAGTGAGTGGGAGACTAGCGGCTCCCTACGAGAGACCCAGTACTTC.

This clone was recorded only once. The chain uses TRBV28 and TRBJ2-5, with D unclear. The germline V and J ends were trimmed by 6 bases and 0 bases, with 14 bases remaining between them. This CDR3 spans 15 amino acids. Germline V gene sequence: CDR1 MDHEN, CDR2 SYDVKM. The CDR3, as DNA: TGTGCCAGCAGCTCGACCTTCCCAAACCAAGAGACCCAGTACTTC. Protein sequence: CASSSTFPNQETQYF. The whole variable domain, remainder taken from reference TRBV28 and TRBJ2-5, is DVKVTQSSRYLVKRTGEKVFLECVQDMDHENMFWYRQDPGLGLRLIYFSYDVKMKEKGDIPEGYSVSREKKERFSLILESASTNQTSMYLCASSSTFPNQETQYFGPGTRLLVL.

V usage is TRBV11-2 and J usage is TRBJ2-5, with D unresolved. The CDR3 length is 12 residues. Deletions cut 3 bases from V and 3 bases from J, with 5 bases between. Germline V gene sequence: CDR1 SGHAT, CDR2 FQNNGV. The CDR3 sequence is CASSLGKETQYF. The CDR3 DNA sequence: TGTGCCAGCAGCTTGGGTAAAGAGACCCAGTACTTC.

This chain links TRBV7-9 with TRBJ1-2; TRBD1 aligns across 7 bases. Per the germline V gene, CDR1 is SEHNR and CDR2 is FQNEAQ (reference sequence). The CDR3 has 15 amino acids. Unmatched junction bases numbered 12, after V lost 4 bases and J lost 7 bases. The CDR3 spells CASSSRDSGDSGYTF. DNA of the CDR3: TGTGCCAGCAGCTCCCGGGACAGCGGGGACTCTGGCTACACCTTC. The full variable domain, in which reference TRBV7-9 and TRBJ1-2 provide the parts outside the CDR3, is DTGVSQNPRHKITKRGQNVTFRCDPISEHNRLYWYRQTLGQGPEFLTYFQNEAQLEKSRLLSDRFSAERPKGSFSTLEIQRTEQGDSAMYLCASSSRDSGDSGYTFGSGTRLTVV.

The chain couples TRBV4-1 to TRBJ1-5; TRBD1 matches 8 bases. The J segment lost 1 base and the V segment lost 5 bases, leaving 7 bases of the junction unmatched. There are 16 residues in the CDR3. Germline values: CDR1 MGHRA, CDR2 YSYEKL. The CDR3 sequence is CASSSVRGPSNQPQHF. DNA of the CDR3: TGCGCCAGCAGCTCAGTCAGGGGGCCGAGCAATCAGCCCCAGCATTTT.